The source of this T cell receptor (beta chain) is a study of blood T cell repertoires in COVID-19. Study as a whole: Acute-phase and convalescent COVID-19 samples originated in the United States, Italy and Spain. The analysed material was cDNA or gDNA that came from T cells, B-cell-depleted T cells, or PBMCs.

This CDR3 has 12 amino acids. The germline V gene has CDR1 GTSNPN and CDR2 SVGIG (reference sequence). Unmatched junction bases numbered 5, after V lost 2 bases and J lost 8 bases. As originally analysed: Reference gene primer amplification yielded estimated nucleated cell counts. This table comes from immunoSEQ multiplex PCR, and its TCRdb copy is limited to in-frame clones, with some not included. Clone size and V and J calls were adopted from that table, with D and trimming inferred from the DNA. The repertoire holds 95,000 to 150,000 clones, with 86% as singletons. This chain connects TRBV30 to TRBJ1-2; TRBD1 matches 7 bases. The source of this sequence is a man between 40 and 49 years old with acute or convalescent COVID-19. Sequenced input: peripheral blood. This CDR3 reads CAWSSRDRGYTF. The CDR3 DNA reads TGTGCCTGGAGTTCGCGGGACAGAGGCTACACCTTC.